Listed below are T cell receptor beta chains from one sample, sequenced in a study of shared T cell receptors in the human thymus. The method was immunoSEQ multiplex PCR; TCRdb's version includes in-frame clones alone and lacks a portion of them. Of hundreds of thousands of clones listed, approximately 90% were seen once; the top ten hold approximately 0.011%. These data were also filed under a second study, of human thymus T cells.

The material sequenced was thymocytes. These receptors were obtained from a boy under two years old with a congenital heart defect. CDR3s leave out the opening cysteine and the closing phenylalanine or tryptophan. Some rows mark clone size as missing; the rest say once, few, many or name a class of expanded clone.

TRBV28	TRBJ2-6	-	ASSPLLAGGPKGANVLT
TRBV4-3	TRBJ2-3	-	ASSQDRGRQGQNTQY
TRBV27	TRBJ2-7	-	ASSPHGRGSYEQY
TRBV29-1	TRBJ2-7	once	SVARTGSSYEQY
TRBV18	TRBJ2-7	-	ASSPPGLAGSYEQY
TRBV28	TRBJ2-1	-	ASRLTSGHNEQF
TRBV5-1	TRBJ2-1	-	ASSTGLPHNEQF
TRBV28	TRBJ2-7	-	ATAIARGAYEQY
TRBV4-2	TRBJ2-1	-	ASSQVRLAGGDDEQF
TRBV28	TRBJ2-3	-	ASSSRQGGVAGEGADTQY
TRBV28	TRBJ2-7	-	ASSLLRSGTHEQY
TRBV10-1	TRBJ2-7	-	ASSESKTSGTYEQY
TRBV5-1	TRBJ1-1	once	ASSRDRVWAEAF
TRBV21-1	TRBJ1-2	-	ASSQVRQGLRGYT
TRBV28	TRBJ2-5	-	ASSLKPGFQETQY
TRBV28	TRBJ2-3	-	ATQTRTDTQY
TRBV10-3	TRBJ1-1	-	AISETDRTEAF
TRBV6-6	TRBJ1-1	-	ASSPGTGDGSEAF
TRBV19	TRBJ1-4	few	ASSIPNRDRNEKLF
TRBV4-3	TRBJ1-2	-	ASSPPLQGANYGYT
TRBV2	TRBJ2-1	-	ASRRTSETRGGQF
TRBV4-3	TRBJ1-2	-	ASSQDWGRNYGYT
TRBV19	TRBJ1-3	few	ASIQGQDGDTIY
TRBV23-1	TRBJ1-5	-	ASSQSGRLSNQPQH
TRBV27	TRBJ2-1	-	ASGAGGSYNEQF
TRBV30	TRBJ2-7	-	AWSAGQGPGYQQY
TRBV19	TRBJ2-5	once	ASSESLQETQY
TRBV9	TRBJ2-7	-	ASSPGTGNYEQY